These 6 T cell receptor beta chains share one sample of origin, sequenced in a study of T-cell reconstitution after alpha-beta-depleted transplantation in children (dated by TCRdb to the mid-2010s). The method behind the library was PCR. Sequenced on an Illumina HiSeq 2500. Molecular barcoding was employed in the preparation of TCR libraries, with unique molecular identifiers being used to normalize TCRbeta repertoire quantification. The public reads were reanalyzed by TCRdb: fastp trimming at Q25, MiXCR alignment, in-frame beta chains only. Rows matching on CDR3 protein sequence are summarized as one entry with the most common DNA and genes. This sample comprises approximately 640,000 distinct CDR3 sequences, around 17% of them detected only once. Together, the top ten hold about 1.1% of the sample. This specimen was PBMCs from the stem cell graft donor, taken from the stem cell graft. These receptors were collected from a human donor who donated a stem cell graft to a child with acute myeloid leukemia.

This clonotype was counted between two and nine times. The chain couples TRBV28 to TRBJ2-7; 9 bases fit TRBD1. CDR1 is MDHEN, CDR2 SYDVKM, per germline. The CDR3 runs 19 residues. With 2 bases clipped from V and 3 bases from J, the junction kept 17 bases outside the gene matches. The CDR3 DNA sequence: TGTGCCAGCAGTTTAGAGAGTGGGACAGGGCTATTCGGAAGCTACGAGCAGTACGTC. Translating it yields CASSLESGTGLFGSYEQYV.

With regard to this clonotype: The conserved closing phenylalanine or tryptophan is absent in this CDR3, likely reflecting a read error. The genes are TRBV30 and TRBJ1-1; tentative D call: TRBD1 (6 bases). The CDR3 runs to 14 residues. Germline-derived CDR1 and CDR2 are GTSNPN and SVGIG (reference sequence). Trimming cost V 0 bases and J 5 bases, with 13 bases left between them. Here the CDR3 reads CAWSVGGRITEAFL. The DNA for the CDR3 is TGTGCCTGGAGTGTAGGGGGGCGAATAACTGAAGCTTTCCTT.

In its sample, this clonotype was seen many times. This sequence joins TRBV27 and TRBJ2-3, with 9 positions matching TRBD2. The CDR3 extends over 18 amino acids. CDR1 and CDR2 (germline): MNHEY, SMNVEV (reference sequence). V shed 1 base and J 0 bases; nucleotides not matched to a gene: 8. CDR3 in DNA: TGTGCCAGCAGTTTATTTCCCCTAGCGGGGTCTAGCACAGATACGCAGTATTTT. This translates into CASSLFPLAGSSTDTQYF.

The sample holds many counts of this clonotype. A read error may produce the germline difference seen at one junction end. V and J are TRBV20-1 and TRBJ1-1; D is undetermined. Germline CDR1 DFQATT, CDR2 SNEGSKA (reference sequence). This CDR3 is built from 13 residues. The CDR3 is CSAPKGEEIPLIF. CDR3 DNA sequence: TGCAGTGCCCCAAAGGGAGAAGAGATCCCCTTGATTTTT.

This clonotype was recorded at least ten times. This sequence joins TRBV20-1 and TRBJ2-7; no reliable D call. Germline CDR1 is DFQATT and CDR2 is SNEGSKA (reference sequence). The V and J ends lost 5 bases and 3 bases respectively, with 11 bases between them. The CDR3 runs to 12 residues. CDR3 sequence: CSASDGDYEQYV. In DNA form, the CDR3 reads TGCAGTGCTTCTGACGGTGACTACGAGCAGTACGTC.

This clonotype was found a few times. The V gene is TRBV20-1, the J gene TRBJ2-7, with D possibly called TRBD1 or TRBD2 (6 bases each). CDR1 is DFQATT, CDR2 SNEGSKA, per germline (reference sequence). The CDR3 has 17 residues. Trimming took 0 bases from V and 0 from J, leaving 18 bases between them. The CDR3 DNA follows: TGCAGTGCTAGAGATAGGGGGGTCAATTTCCCCTCCTACGAGCAGTACGTC. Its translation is CSARDRGVNFPSYEQYV.